Here is one T cell receptor (beta chain) with its context. The CDR3 is 15 residues long. V shed 3 bases, J shed 6 bases, and the junction held 7 bases outside the gene matches. TCRdb analysed the RT-PCR reads with MiXCR anew, one entry per CDR3 protein. The sample holds about 680,000 distinct CDR3 sequences, 14% seen once. The sequence derives from a female donor in good health, serving as a healthy control. This chain joins TRBV12-3 or TRBV12-4 and TRBJ2-3; 9 bases fit TRBD2. The sequenced material came from memory CD4+ T cells from blood. This CDR3 is CASSFLLAGPDTQYF. The CDR3 nucleotides are TGTGCCAGCAGTTTTCTACTAGCGGGTCCGGATACGCAGTATTTT.